These 4 T cell receptor beta chains share one sample of origin, sequenced in a study of beta chain features in type 1 diabetes. For these TCRs, the target antigens are not known. General study results and limits: All four CD4+ subsets from Type 1 diabetes patients carried moderately but significantly shorter TCRB CDR3s.

Every isolated RNA sample was fully reverse transcribed, so sequencing captured expressed TCRB transcripts. Assay used: immunoSEQ multiplex PCR; TCRdb lists only in-frame clones, some missing. The sample has roughly 150,000 clones; approximately 8.8% are singletons. The sample consisted of central memory CD4+ T cells from blood. These TCRs come from a woman aged 25 to 39 with type 1 diabetes.

This clone was counted many times. V usage is TRBV15 and J usage is TRBJ2-1, with D possibly TRBD2 on 6 matching bases. The CDR3 runs 15 residues. V lost 5 bases and J 6 bases, leaving 17 bases between the germline ends. Germline V gene lookup returns CDR1 LNHNV and CDR2 YYDKDF (reference sequence). The DNA of the CDR3 is TGTGCCACCAGCGTAGCCGGGACTCACACCAATGAGCAGTTCTTC. Protein sequence: CATSVAGTHTNEQFF. Looking up the rest from reference TRBV15 and TRBJ2-1 gives the full variable domain: DAMVIQNPRYQVTQFGKPVTLSCSQTLNHNVMYWYQQKSSQAPKLLFHYYDKDFNNEADTPDNFQSRRPNTSFCFLDIRSPGLGDTAMYLCATSVAGTHTNEQFFGPGTRLTVL.

This clone was observed a few times. The CDR3 protein is CASSKEGQGYGYTF. CDR3 bases: TGTGCCAGCAGCAAAGAGGGACAGGGTTATGGCTACACCTTC. The rearrangement uses TRBV21-1 and TRBJ1-2; TRBD1, the D gene given by the table, was not confirmed from the DNA. TRBV21-1 is assigned pseudogene status. This CDR3 contains 14 residues.

V usage is TRBV5-1 and J usage is TRBJ2-6, with TRBD1 matching 8 bases. Per germline, CDR1 SGHRS and CDR2 YFSETQ. The junction had 5 bases not matched to a gene; V was cut back by 3 bases and J by 0 bases. The CDR3 consists of 17 residues. CDR3 DNA sequence: TGCGCCAGCAGCTCGGGACAGGCCTACTCTGGGGCCAACGTCCTGACTTTC. Translated, it gives CASSSGQAYSGANVLTF.

The chain joins TRBV2 to TRBJ2-1; 7 nucleotides align to TRBD2. CDR3 length equals 15 residues. Germline values: CDR1 SNHLY, CDR2 FYNNEI. V was pared by 2 bases and J by 1 base, with 2 bases of the junction left unmatched. Here the CDR3 reads CASSELAVSYNEQFF. The CDR3 bases are TGTGCCAGCAGTGAACTAGCGGTTTCCTACAATGAGCAGTTCTTC. Supplemented by reference TRBV2 and TRBJ2-1, the full variable domain reads EPEVTQTPSHQVTQMGQEVILRCVPISNHLYFYWYRQILGQKVEFLVSFYNNEISEKSEIFDDQFSVERPDGSNFTLKIRSTKLEDSAMYFCASSELAVSYNEQFFGPGTRLTVL.